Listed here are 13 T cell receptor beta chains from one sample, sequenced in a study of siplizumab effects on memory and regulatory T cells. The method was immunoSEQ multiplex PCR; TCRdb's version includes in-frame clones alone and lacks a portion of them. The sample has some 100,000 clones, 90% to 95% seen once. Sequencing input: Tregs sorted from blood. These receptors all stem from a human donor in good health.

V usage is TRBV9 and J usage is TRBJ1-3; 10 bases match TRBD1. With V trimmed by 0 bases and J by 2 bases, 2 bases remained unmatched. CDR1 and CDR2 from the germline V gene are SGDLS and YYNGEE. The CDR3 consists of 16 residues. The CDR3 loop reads CASSVGGTGAGNTIYF. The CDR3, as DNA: TGTGCCAGCAGCGTAGGAGGGACAGGGGCTGGAAACACCATATATTTT.

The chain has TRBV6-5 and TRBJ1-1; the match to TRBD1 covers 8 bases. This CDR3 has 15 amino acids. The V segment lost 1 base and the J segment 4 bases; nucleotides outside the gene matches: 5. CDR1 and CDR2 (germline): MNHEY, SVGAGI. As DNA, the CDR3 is TGTGCCAGCAGTTACTTCGGACAGGGAGCCACTGAAGCTTTCTTT. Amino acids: CASSYFGQGATEAFF.

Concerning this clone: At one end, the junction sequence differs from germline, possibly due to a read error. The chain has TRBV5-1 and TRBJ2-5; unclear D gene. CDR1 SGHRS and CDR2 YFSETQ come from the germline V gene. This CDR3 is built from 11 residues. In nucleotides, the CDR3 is TGTGCCAGCAGCTTGTTAGAGACCCAGTACTTC. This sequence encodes CASSLLETQYF. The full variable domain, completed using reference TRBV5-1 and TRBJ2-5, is KAGVTQTPRYLIKTRGQQVTLSCSPISGHRSVSWYQQTPGQGLQFLFEYFSETQRNKGNFPGRFSGRQFSNSRSEMNVSTLELGDSALYLCASSLLETQYFGPGTRLLVL.

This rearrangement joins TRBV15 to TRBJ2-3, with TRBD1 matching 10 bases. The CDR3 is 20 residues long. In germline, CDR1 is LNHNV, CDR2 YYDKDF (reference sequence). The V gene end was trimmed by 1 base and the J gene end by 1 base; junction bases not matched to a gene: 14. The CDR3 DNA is TGTGCCACCAGCAGAGGTCATCGTTTTCCGGGACAGGGGCGCACAGATACGCAGTATTTT. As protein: CATSRGHRFPGQGRTDTQYF.

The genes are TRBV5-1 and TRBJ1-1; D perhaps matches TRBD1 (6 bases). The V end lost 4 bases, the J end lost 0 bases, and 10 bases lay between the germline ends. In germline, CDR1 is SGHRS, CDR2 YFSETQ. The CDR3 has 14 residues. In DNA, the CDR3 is TGCGCCAGCAGCCCGGACAGAGTGAACACTGAAGCTTTCTTT. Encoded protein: CASSPDRVNTEAFF. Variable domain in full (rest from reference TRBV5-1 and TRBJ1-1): KAGVTQTPRYLIKTRGQQVTLSCSPISGHRSVSWYQQTPGQGLQFLFEYFSETQRNKGNFPGRFSGRQFSNSRSEMNVSTLELGDSALYLCASSPDRVNTEAFFGQGTRLTVV.

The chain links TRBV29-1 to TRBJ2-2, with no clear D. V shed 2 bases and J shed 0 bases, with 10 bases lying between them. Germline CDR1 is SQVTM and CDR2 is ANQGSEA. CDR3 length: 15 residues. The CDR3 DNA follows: TGCAGCGTTGAACGGTTACAGACGAACACCGGGGAGCTGTTTTTT. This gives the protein CSVERLQTNTGELFF.

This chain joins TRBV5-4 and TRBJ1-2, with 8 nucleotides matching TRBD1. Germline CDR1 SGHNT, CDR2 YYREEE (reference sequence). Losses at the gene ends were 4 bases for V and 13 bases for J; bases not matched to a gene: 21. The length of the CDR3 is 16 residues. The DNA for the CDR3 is TGTGCCAGCAGCCTCGGAGTCCAGGGGGCCTCTGTGGCCCTCACCTTC. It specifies CASSLGVQGASVALTF.

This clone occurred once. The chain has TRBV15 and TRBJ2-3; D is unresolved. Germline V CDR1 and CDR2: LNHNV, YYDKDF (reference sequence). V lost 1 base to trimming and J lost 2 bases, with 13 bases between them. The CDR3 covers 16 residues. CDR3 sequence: CATSRVPNRDTDTQYF. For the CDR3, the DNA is TGTGCCACCAGCAGAGTACCCAATAGGGACACAGATACGCAGTATTTT. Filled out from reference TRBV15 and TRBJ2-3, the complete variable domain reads DAMVIQNPRYQVTQFGKPVTLSCSQTLNHNVMYWYQQKSSQAPKLLFHYYDKDFNNEADTPDNFQSRRPNTSFCFLDIRSPGLGDTAMYLCATSRVPNRDTDTQYFGPGTRLTVL.

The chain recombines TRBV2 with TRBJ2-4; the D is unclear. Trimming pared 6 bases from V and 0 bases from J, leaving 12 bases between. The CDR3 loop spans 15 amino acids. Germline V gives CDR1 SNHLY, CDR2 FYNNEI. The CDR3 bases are TGTGCCAGCAGAGGGCCGGCCCTAGCCAAAAACATTCAGTACTTC. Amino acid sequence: CASRGPALAKNIQYF.

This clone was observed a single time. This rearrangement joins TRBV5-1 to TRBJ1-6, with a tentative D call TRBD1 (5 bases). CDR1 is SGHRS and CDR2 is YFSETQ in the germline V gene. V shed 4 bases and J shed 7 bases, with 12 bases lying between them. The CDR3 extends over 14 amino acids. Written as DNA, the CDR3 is TGCGCCAGCAGCCCCTGGGGGGGGAATTCACCCCTCCACTTT. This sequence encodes CASSPWGGNSPLHF. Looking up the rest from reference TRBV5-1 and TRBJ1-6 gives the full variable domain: KAGVTQTPRYLIKTRGQQVTLSCSPISGHRSVSWYQQTPGQGLQFLFEYFSETQRNKGNFPGRFSGRQFSNSRSEMNVSTLELGDSALYLCASSPWGGNSPLHFGNGTRLTVT.

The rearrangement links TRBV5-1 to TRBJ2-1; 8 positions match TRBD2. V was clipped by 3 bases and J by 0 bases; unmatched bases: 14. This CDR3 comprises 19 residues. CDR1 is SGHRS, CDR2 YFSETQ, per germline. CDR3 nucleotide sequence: TGCGCCAGCAGCTCGGAACACCAATTAAGCGGGAGCTCCTACAATGAGCAGTTCTTC. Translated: CASSSEHQLSGSSYNEQFF.

This CDR3 is CASSNSRKESSSYNSPLHF. In DNA, the CDR3 is TGTGCCAGTAGTAACAGCAGGAAAGAATCTAGCTCCTATAATTCACCCCTCCACTTT. The rearrangement links TRBV19 to TRBJ1-6; D not certain. V was shortened by 4 bases and J by 0 bases, with 19 bases between the two germline ends. Germline-derived CDR1 and CDR2 are LNHDA and SQIVND (reference sequence). The CDR3 contains 19 residues.

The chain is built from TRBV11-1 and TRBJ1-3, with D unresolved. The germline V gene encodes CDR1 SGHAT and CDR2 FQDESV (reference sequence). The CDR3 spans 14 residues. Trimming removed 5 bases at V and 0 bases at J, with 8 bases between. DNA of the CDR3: TGTGCCAGCAGCCCCAGAACCTCTGGAAACACCATATATTTT. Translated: CASSPRTSGNTIYF.